This T cell receptor (beta chain) was obtained from a study of prognosis after radiotherapy for stage I lung cancer. Study background: Recruitment took place in Nanjing, China, where patients with stage I non-small cell lung cancer were enrolled between 2018 and January 2019. Study observations and caveats: Tumor specificity of the expanded TCR clones was not determined. Gene usage of TRBV and TRBJ reportedly differed between patients with and without metastases.

This clonotype was seen repeatedly, ten times or more. Its target is unknown. Amplification of the TCR beta CDR3 (from genomic DNA) was done by two-round multiplex PCR. Primers targeting each individual TRBV and TRBJ gene were applied in first-round PCR. As the PCR entered its second round, universal primers were used. MiXCR was run by TCRdb on the multiplex PCR reads, yielding one entry per CDR3 protein. The data hold over 25,000 distinct CDR3 sequences, with roughly 46% observed a single time. The germline gives CDR1 SEHNR, CDR2 FQNEAQ (reference sequence). The length of the CDR3 is 16 residues. V lost 2 bases and J lost 5; bases outside the gene matches: 9.

The TCR sequence derives from a donor aged 50 or older with non-small cell lung cancer. The material was PBMCs, obtained before or after stereotactic body radiation therapy (not recorded which). The V gene is TRBV7-9, the J gene TRBJ2-1; 7 bases are a match to TRBD2. The CDR3 DNA reads as TGTGCCAGCAGCTTACGCGGGACTACATCCAACAATGAGCAGTTCTTC. This codes for CASSLRGTTSNNEQFF. The entire variable domain, with the rest obtained from reference TRBV7-9 and TRBJ2-1, is as follows: DTGVSQNPRHKITKRGQNVTFRCDPISEHNRLYWYRQTLGQGPEFLTYFQNEAQLEKSRLLSDRFSAERPKGSFSTLEIQRTEQGDSAMYLCASSLRGTTSNNEQFFGPGTRLTVL.